This T cell receptor beta chain was documented in a study of blood T cells in healthy people across ages. Study details: Per every two T cells, about one barcoded beta molecule was captured by template switching.

A J-beta primer mix and a sample-barcoded 5' primer were used in a second PCR of about 6 to 12 cycles. MiXCR was run by TCRdb on the 5' RACE reads, yielding one entry per CDR3 protein. The table includes 750,000 or so distinct CDR3 sequences, around 25% detected once. Study-wide results and caveats: Per million T cells, TCR beta diversity dropped roughly linearly as age increased.

This clonotype has a handful of counts. Its antigen remains unidentified. V was pared by 4 bases and J by 2 bases, with 6 bases of the junction left unmatched. Germline CDR1 is SGHRS and CDR2 is YFSETQ. CDR3 size: 15 residues. Each sample yielded at least 6 million isolated PBMCs. The same sample was also studied in work on T cells of mothers and their children. As reported in that work: Mother-child pairs who were related displayed a slightly higher overlap than unrelated pairs, a difference that was non-significant.

The source material was blood. The chain employs TRBV5-1 and TRBJ2-1; 7 bases align to TRBD1. This TCR came from a boy aged 5-17 years in good health. The CDR3 region is CASSHDRAPYNEQFF. DNA for the CDR3: TGCGCCAGCAGCCATGACAGGGCGCCCTACAATGAGCAGTTCTTC.